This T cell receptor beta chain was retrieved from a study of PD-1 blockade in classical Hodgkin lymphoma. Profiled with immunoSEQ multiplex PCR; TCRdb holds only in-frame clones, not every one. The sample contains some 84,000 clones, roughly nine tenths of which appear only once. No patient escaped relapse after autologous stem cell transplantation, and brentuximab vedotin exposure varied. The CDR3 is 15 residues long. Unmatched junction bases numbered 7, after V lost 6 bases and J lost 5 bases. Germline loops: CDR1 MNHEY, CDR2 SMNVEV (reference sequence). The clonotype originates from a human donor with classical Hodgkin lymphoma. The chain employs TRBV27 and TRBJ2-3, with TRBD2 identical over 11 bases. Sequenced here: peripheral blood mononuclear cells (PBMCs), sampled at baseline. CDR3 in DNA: TGTGCCAGCAGGTTAGCGGGAGGGCGAAGAGATACGCAGTATTTT. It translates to CASRLAGGRRDTQYF.